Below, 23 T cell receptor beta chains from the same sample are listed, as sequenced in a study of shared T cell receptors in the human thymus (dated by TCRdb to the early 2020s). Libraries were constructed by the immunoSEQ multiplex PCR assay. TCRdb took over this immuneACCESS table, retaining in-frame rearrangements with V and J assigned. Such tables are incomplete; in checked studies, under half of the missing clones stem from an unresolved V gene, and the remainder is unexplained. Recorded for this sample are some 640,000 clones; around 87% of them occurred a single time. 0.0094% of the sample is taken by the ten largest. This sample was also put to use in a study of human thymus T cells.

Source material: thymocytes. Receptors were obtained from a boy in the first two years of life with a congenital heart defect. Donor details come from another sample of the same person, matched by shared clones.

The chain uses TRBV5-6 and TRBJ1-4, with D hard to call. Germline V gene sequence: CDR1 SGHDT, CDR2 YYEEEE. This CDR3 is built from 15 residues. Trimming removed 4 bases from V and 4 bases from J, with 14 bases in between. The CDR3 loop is CASSPHRDHNEKLFF. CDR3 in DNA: TGTGCCAGCAGCCCACACCGGGATCATAATGAAAAACTGTTTTTT.

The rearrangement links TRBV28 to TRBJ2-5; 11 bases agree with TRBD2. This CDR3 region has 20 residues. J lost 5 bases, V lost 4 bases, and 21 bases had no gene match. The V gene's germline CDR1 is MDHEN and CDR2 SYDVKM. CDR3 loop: CASSYPGSGRAGPRGETQYF. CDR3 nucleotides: TGTGCCAGCAGTTACCCGGGTAGCGGGAGGGCAGGACCGAGAGGGGAGACCCAGTACTTC.

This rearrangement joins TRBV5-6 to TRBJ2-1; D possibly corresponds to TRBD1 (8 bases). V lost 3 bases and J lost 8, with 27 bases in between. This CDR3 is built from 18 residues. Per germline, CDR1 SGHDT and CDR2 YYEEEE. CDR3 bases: TGTGCCAGCAGCTCGGACAGGGTCGGCGGGAGAACCTTCGATGAGCAGTTCTTC. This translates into CASSSDRVGGRTFDEQFF.

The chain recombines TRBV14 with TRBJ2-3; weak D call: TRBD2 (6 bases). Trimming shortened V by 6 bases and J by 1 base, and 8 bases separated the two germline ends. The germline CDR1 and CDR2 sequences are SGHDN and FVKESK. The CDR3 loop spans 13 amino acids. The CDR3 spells CASRGTCTDTQYF. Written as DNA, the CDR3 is TGTGCCAGCAGGGGGACTTGCACAGATACGCAGTATTTT.

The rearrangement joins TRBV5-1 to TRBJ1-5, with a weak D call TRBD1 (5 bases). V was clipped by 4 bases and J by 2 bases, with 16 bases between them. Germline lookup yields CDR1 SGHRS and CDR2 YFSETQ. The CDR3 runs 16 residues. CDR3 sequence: CASSEDILQGNQPQHF. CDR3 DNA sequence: TGCGCCAGCAGCGAGGACATTCTCCAGGGCAATCAGCCCCAGCATTTT.

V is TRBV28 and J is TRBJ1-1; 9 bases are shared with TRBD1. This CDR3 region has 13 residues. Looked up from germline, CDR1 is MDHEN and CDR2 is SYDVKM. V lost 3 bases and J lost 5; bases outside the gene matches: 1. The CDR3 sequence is CASSFDRGTEAFF. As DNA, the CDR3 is TGTGCCAGCAGTTTCGACAGGGGGACTGAAGCTTTCTTT.

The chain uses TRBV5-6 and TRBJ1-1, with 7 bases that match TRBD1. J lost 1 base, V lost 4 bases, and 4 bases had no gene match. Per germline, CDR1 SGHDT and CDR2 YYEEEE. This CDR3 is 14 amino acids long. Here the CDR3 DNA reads TGTGCCAGCAGCCCCTGGACAGGGAACACTGAAGCTTTCTTT. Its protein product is CASSPWTGNTEAFF.

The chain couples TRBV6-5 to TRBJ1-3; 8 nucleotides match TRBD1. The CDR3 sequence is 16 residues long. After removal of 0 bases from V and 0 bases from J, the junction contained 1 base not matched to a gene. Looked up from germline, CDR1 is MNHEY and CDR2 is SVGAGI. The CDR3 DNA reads TGTGCCAGCAGTTACTCGACAGGGGACTCTGGAAACACCATATATTTT. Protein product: CASSYSTGDSGNTIYF.

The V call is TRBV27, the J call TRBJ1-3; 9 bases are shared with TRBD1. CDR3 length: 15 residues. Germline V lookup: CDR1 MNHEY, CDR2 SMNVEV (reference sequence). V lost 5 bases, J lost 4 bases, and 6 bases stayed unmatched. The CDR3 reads CASSRTGGAGNTIYF. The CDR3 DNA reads TGTGCCAGCAGTCGAACAGGGGGCGCAGGAAACACCATATATTTT.

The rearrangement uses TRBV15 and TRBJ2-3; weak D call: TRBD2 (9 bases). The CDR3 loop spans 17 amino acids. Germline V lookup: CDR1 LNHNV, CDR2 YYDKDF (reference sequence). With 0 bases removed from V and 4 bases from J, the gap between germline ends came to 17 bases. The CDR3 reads CATSREASGTGADTQYF. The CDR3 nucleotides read TGTGCCACCAGCAGAGAAGCTAGCGGGACAGGCGCAGATACGCAGTATTTT.

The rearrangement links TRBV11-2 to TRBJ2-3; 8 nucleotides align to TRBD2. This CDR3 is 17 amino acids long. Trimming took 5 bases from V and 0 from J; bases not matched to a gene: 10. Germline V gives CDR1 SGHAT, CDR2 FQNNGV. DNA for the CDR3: TGTGCCAGCAGCGAGGCGGGGGGCAGGGCAAGCACAGATACGCAGTATTTT. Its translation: CASSEAGGRASTDTQYF.

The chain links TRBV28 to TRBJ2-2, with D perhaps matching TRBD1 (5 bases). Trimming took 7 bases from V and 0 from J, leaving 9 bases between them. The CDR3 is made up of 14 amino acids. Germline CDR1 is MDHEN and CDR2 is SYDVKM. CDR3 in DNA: TGTGCCAGCACACAGGTGGCGAACACCGGGGAGCTGTTTTTT. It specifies CASTQVANTGELFF.

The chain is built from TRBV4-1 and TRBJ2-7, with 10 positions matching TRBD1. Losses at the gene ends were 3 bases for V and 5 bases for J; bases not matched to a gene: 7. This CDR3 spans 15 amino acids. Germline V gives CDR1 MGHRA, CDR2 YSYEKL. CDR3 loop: CASSQPGQGSDEQYF. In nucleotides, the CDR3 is TGCGCCAGCAGCCAGCCGGGACAGGGGTCAGACGAGCAGTACTTC.

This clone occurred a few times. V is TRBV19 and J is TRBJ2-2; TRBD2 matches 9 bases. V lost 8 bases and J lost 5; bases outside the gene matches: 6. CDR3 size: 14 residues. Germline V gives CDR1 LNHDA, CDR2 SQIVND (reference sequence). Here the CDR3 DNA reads TGTGCCAGTCAAAGACTAGCGGTAACCGGGGAGCTGTTTTTT. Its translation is CASQRLAVTGELFF.

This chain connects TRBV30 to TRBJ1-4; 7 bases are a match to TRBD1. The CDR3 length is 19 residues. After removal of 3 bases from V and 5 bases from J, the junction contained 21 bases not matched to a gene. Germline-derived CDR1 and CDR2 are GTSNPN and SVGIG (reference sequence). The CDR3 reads CAWRRARFSSQGRNEKLFF. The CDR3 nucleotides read TGTGCCTGGAGGAGGGCCCGGTTCTCCTCACAGGGGAGAAATGAAAAACTGTTTTTT.

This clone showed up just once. For the CDR3, the DNA is TGTGCCAGCAGAACTACAAGGAGAGCCTCTGGGGCCAACGTCCTGACTTTC. It is translated as CASRTTRRASGANVLTF. The V and J genes are TRBV27 and TRBJ2-6; D not certain. Germline CDR1 reads MNHEY; CDR2 reads SMNVEV (reference sequence). V dropped 6 bases and J dropped 0 bases, with 15 bases sitting between them. The CDR3 spans 17 residues.

CDR3 sequence reads: CASRDGRGWDTEQFF. The CDR3 DNA reads TGTGCCAGCAGGGACGGGAGGGGATGGGATACTGAGCAGTTCTTC. The chain combines TRBV2 with TRBJ2-1; 8 bases line up with TRBD2. The CDR3 is 15 amino acids. Looked up from germline, CDR1 is SNHLY and CDR2 is FYNNEI. After removal of 6 bases from V and 9 bases from J, the junction contained 13 bases not matched to a gene.

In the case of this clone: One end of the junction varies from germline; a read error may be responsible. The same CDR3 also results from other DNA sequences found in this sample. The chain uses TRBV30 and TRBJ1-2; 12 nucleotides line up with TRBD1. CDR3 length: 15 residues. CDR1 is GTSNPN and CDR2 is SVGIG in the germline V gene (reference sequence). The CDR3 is CAWSRGTGGDYGYTF. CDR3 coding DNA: TGCGCCTGGAGCCGGGGGACAGGGGGCGACTATGGCTACACCTTC.

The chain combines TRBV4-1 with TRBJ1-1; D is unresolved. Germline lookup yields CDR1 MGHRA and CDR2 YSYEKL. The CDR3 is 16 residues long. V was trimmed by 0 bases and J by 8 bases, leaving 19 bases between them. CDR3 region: CASSQDIARNSKEAFF. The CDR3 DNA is TGCGCCAGCAGCCAAGATATTGCCCGTAACAGCAAAGAAGCTTTCTTT.

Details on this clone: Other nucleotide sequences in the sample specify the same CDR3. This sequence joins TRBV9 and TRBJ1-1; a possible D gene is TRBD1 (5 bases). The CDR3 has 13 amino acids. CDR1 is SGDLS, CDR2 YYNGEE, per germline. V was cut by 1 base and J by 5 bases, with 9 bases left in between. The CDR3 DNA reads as TGTGCCAGCAGCGTATCCCGGGGGACTGAAGCTTTCTTT. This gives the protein CASSVSRGTEAFF. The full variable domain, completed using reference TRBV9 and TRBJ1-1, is DSGVTQTPKHLITATGQRVTLRCSPRSGDLSVYWYQQSLDQGLQFLIQYYNGEERAKGNILERFSAQQFPDLHSELNLSSLELGDSALYFCASSVSRGTEAFFGQGTRLTVV.

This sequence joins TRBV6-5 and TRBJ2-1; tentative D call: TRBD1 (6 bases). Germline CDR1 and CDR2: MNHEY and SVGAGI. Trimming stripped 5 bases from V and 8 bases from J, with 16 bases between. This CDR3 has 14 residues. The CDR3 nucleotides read TGTGCCAGCAGTCCTCAGGGGTTCGTCGATGAGCAGTTCTTC. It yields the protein CASSPQGFVDEQFF.

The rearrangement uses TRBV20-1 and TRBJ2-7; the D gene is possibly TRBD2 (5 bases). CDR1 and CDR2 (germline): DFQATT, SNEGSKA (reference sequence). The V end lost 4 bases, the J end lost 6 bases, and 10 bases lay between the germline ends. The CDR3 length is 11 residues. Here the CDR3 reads CSAKRRGEQYF. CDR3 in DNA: TGCAGTGCTAAACGACGGGGCGAGCAGTACTTC.

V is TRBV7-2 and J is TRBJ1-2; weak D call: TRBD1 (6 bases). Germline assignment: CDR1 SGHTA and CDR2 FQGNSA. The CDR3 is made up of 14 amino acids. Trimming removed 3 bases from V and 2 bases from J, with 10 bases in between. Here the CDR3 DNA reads TGTGCCAGCAGCTTGACAGGAGAGAACTATGGCTACACCTTC. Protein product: CASSLTGENYGYTF. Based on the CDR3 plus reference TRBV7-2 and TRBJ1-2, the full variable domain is GAGVSQSPSNKVTEKGKDVELRCDPISGHTALYWYRQSLGQGLEFLIYFQGNSAPDKSGLPSDRFSAERTGGSVSTLTIQRTQQEDSAVYLCASSLTGENYGYTFGSGTRLTVV.